This T cell receptor beta chain comes out of a study of shared clonotypes between healthy human individuals. Study-level results: Naive subsets typically showed greater estimated richness than memory subsets. When compared with the clonotypes that were shared by all four sorted-subset donors, the non-shared clonotypes turned out to have lower generation probabilities. With several donors compared, approximately 5.5% of naive CD4 clonotypes were shared. Sorted-subset sequencing, rarefaction showed, was incomplete despite large depth.

Germline loops: CDR1 ENHRY, CDR2 SYGVKD. V lost 2 bases to trimming and J lost 1 base; unmatched junction nucleotides: 0. The CDR3 is made up of 14 amino acids. TCRdb's table, derived via immunoSEQ multiplex PCR, lists solely in-frame clones and lacks some. The repertoire includes some 2,500,000 clones, roughly 93% of them detected once, and about 0.39% sits in the top ten. In the case of this clone: What it recognizes is unknown. Other DNA sequences in this sample translate to the same CDR3.

Sequenced sample: naive CD4+ T cells from PBMCs. Subset indicated: CD45RA+ positively selected. This chain connects TRBV10-3 to TRBJ2-3; TRBD2 aligns across 7 bases. The receptor comes from a man aged 18 to 35 in good health. Some clones in this sample may be carry-over from other donors' samples. CDR3 region: CAISEGLGTDTQYF. The DNA of the CDR3 is TGTGCCATCAGTGAGGGACTAGGCACAGATACGCAGTATTTT.